Listed below are T cell receptor beta chains from one sample, sequenced in a study of T cells in Graves' hyperthyroidism and ophthalmopathy. Each CDR3 protein gets one entry after TCRdb re-called the multiplex PCR reads with MiXCR. The sample shows 550,000 to 700,000 distinct CDR3 sequences, over 12% of them seen only once. Material for sequencing was blood. These receptors were taken from a middle-aged woman with Graves' ophthalmopathy. Both conserved end residues are part of each CDR3. The D gene is left open where the match is weak. Clone size appears in some rows only: once, few, many, or a class for an expanded clone.

size,J,D,V,CDR3,DNA
many,TRBJ1-5,NA,TRBV28,CASSPTGNSNQPQHF,TGTGCCAGCAGCCCAACAGGGAATAGCAATCAGCCCCAGCATTTT
NA,TRBJ2-5,TRBD1,TRBV13,CASNRGQGQQTQYF,TGTGCCAGCAATAGGGGACAGGGGCAGCAGACCCAGTACTTC
many,TRBJ2-7,TRBD1,TRBV7-6,CASSLPPAQGASEQYF,TGTGCCAGCAGCTTACCCCCTGCCCAGGGGGCGAGCGAGCAGTACTTC
many,TRBJ2-1,NA,TRBV20-1,CSAFGGAYNEQFF,TGCAGTGCTTTCGGCGGAGCCTACAATGAGCAGTTCTTC
many,TRBJ2-7,TRBD2,TRBV7-2,CASSSLAVISYEQYF,TGTGCCAGCAGCTCTCTAGCGGTAATCTCCTACGAGCAGTACTTC
many,TRBJ1-2,NA,TRBV4-2,CASSQDEAVYGYTF,TGTGCCAGCAGCCAAGATGAGGCGGTTTATGGCTACACCTTC
few,TRBJ2-7,NA,TRBV5-6,CASSFRWRVYEQYF,TGTGCCAGCAGCTTTCGGTGGCGGGTTTACGAGCAGTACTTC
NA,TRBJ1-2,NA,TRBV9,CASSSKGGGYTF,TGTGCCAGCAGCTCCAAAGGCGGGGGCTACACCTTC
NA,TRBJ2-7,NA,TRBV5-1,CASSFQGLYEQYF,TGCGCCAGCAGCTTCCAGGGCCTCTACGAGCAGTACTTC
once,TRBJ2-7,NA,TRBV19,CASRKGGTYEQYF,TGTGCCAGTAGAAAAGGGGGAACCTACGAGCAGTACTTC
NA,TRBJ2-6,NA,TRBV4-1,CASSRDQSGANVLTF,TGCGCCAGCAGCCGAGACCAATCTGGGGCCAACGTCCTGACTTTC
many,TRBJ2-7,TRBD2,TRBV27,CASSLRISGTSYEQYF,TGTGCCAGCAGTTTACGGATTAGCGGGACCTCCTACGAGCAGTACTTC
few,TRBJ1-6,NA,TRBV10-3,CAISADRQSSYNSPLHF,TGTGCCATCAGTGCAGACAGACAGAGCTCCTATAATTCACCCCTCCACTTT
NA,TRBJ2-5,NA,TRBV28,CASSPTDSQETQYF,TGTGCCAGCAGTCCAACGGACAGTCAAGAGACCCAGTACTTC
many,TRBJ2-7,NA,TRBV7-8,CASSLDPLTYEQYF,TGTGCCAGCAGCTTAGACCCCCTTACGTACGAGCAGTACTTC
many,TRBJ2-7,TRBD1,TRBV11-2,CASSHGTGTYEQYF,TGTGCCAGCAGCCATGGGACAGGCACCTACGAGCAGTACTTC
many,TRBJ2-2,TRBD2,TRBV6-2/TRBV6-3,CASSYSGGPGELFF,TGTGCCAGCAGTTACTCGGGAGGGCCCGGGGAGCTGTTTTTT
many,TRBJ2-5,NA,TRBV6-2/TRBV6-3,CASSYPPYPETQYF,TGTGCCAGCAGTTACCCCCCCTATCCAGAGACCCAGTACTTC
many,TRBJ2-2,NA,TRBV28,CASSLTHAPNTGELFF,TGTGCCAGCAGTTTAACTCACGCGCCGAACACCGGGGAGCTGTTTTTT
many,TRBJ2-5,NA,TRBV12-3/TRBV12-4,CASSFGGETQYF,TGTGCCAGCAGTTTTGGGGGCGAGACCCAGTACTTC
many,TRBJ1-1,NA,TRBV30,CAWTLVTEAFF,TGTGCCTGGACCCTGGTTACTGAAGCTTTCTTT
many,TRBJ1-1,NA,TRBV30,CAWSGRGGLVTFQLNTEAFF,TGTGCCTGGAGCGGCCGAGGGGGGCTCGTGACGTTCCAACTGAACACTGAAGCTTTCTTT
NA,TRBJ2-7,TRBD1,TRBV11-3,CASSPGQGYAEQYF,TGTGCCAGCAGCCCAGGACAGGGGTACGCCGAGCAGTACTTC
few,TRBJ1-5,NA,TRBV30,CAWSSTVPIPNGAQHF,TGTGCCTGGAGTTCTACAGTACCTATACCTAATGGGGCCCAGCATTTT
many,TRBJ2-7,TRBD2,TRBV4-2,CASSQEGPGTSFYEQYF,TGTGCCAGCAGCCAAGAGGGACCCGGGACTAGTTTCTACGAGCAGTACTTC
many,TRBJ2-2,NA,TRBV6-1,CASRLTGNTGELFF,TGTGCCAGCAGATTGACAGGGAACACCGGGGAGCTGTTTTTT
NA,TRBJ1-2,TRBD1,TRBV28,CASRRKGGQAGYTF,TGTGCCAGCAGGCGCAAGGGGGGACAGGCCGGCTACACCTTC
many,TRBJ1-5,NA,TRBV7-2,CASSPQSNQPQHF,TGTGCCAGCAGCCCTCAGAGCAATCAGCCCCAGCATTTT
NA,TRBJ1-6,NA,TRBV6-1,CASSGPRGSYNSPLHF,TGTGCCAGCAGTGGTCCCCGGGGTAGCTATAATTCACCCCTCCACTTT
many,TRBJ2-7,TRBD2,TRBV20-1,CSARGLSGRAFRDEQYF,TGCAGTGCTAGAGGCCTTAGCGGGAGGGCCTTTAGAGACGAGCAGTACTTC
many,TRBJ1-1,NA,TRBV30,CAWSVWEEGFF,TGTGCCTGGAGTGTATGGGAGGAGGGTTTCTTT
many,TRBJ2-5,NA,TRBV6-5,CASRYRRVFETQYF,TGTGCCAGCAGATACAGGAGGGTATTCGAGACCCAGTACTTC
many,TRBJ2-5,NA,TRBV20-1,CSARDHRETQYF,TGCAGTGCTAGAGATCATCGGGAGACCCAGTACTTC
many,TRBJ1-2,TRBD1,TRBV7-2,CASRSGQGTHGYTF,TGTGCCAGCAGATCCGGACAGGGGACTCATGGCTACACCTTC
NA,TRBJ2-2,NA,TRBV6-4,CASSDYYPTGDTGELFF,TGTGCCAGCAGCGACTACTACCCGACAGGAGACACCGGGGAGCTGTTTTTT
NA,TRBJ2-7,NA,TRBV12-3/TRBV12-4,CASSLNRWNEQYF,TGTGCCAGCAGTTTAAATAGATGGAACGAGCAGTACTTC
few,TRBJ2-7,TRBD2,TRBV11-1,CASSLLAGRINSYEQYF,TGTGCCAGCAGCTTACTAGCGGGAAGGATTAACTCCTACGAGCAGTACTTC
few,TRBJ2-3,TRBD2,TRBV6-2/TRBV6-3,CASSYSKRGLAASTDTQYF,TGTGCCAGCAGTTACTCGAAGAGAGGGCTAGCGGCCTCCACAGATACGCAGTATTTT
NA,TRBJ2-7,TRBD1,TRBV4-3,CASSQDSGQGYEQYF,TGCGCCAGCAGCCAAGATAGTGGACAGGGTTACGAGCAGTACTTC
NA,TRBJ1-6,NA,TRBV2,CASAVQGNSPLHF,TGTGCCAGCGCAGTGCAGGGAAATTCACCCCTCCACTTT
many,TRBJ2-7,NA,TRBV28,CASSLFDRGEQYF,TGTGCCAGCAGTTTATTCGACCGCGGAGAGCAGTACTTC
NA,TRBJ2-4,NA,TRBV7-3,CASSLAGARENIQYF,TGTGCCAGCAGCTTGGCGGGGGCGCGGGAAAACATTCAGTACTTC
many,TRBJ2-7,TRBD2,TRBV20-1,CSATTSETYEQYF,TGCAGTGCTACTACTAGCGAAACCTACGAGCAGTACTTC
many,TRBJ1-5,TRBD1,TRBV20-1,CSAYTGAGNQPQHF,TGCAGTGCTTATACAGGGGCTGGCAATCAGCCCCAGCATTTT
many,TRBJ2-5,TRBD2,TRBV19,CASSSAGAETQYF,TGTGCCAGTAGTTCCGCGGGAGCAGAGACCCAGTACTTC
few,TRBJ1-1,NA,TRBV5-1,CASSLAGGALNTEAFF,TGCGCCAGCAGCTTGGCCGGGGGGGCATTGAACACTGAAGCTTTCTTT
few,TRBJ2-2,NA,TRBV24-1,CATSDLLSGVFGELFF,TGTGCCACCAGTGATTTGCTCAGCGGTGTCTTCGGGGAGCTGTTTTTT